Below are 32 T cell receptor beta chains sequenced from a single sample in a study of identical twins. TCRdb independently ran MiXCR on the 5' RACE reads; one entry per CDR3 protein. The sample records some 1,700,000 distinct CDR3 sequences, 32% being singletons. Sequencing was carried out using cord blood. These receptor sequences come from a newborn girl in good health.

CDR3 residues: CASSQTSLRAEQYF. In nucleotides, the CDR3 is TGTGCCAGCAGCCAGACTAGCCTCCGGGCGGAGCAGTACTTC. The chain uses TRBV14 and TRBJ2-7, with 7 bases fitting TRBD2. CDR1 is SGHDN, CDR2 FVKESK, per germline. CDR3 length: 14 residues. V dropped 3 bases and J dropped 7; count of bases not matched to a gene: 9.

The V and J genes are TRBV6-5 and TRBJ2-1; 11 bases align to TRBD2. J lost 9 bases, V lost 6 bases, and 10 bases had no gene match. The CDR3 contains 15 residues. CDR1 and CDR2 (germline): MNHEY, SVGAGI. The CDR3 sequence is CASSPVAGGPIEQFF. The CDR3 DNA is TGTGCCAGCAGCCCAGTAGCGGGAGGGCCGATTGAGCAGTTCTTC.

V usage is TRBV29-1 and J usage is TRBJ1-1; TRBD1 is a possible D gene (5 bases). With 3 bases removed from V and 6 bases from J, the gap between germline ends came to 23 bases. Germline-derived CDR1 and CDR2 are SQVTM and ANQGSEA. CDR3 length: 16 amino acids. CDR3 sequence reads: CSVEFVSGGANAEAFF. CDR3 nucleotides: TGCAGCGTTGAGTTTGTATCGGGAGGGGCTAACGCTGAAGCTTTCTTT.

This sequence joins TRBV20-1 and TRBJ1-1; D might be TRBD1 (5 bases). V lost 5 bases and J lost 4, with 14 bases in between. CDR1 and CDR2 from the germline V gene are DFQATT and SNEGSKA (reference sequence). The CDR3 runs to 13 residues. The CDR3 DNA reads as TGCAGTGCTCACCAGGGTGGAAGCACTGAAGCTTTCTTT. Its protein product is CSAHQGGSTEAFF.

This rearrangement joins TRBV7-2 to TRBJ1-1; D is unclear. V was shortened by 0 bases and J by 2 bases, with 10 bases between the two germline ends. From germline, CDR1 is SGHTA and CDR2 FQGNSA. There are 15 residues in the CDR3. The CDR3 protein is CASSLAMGINTEAFF. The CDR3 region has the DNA TGTGCCAGCAGCTTAGCGATGGGGATTAACACTGAAGCTTTCTTT.

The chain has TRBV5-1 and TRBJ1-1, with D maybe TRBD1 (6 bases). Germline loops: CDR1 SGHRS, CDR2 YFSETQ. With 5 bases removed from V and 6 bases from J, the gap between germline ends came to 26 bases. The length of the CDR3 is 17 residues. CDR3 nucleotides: TGCGCCAGCAGTCGCCTTGGGGGGCCGGGTAGGGGGTCTGAAGCTTTCTTT. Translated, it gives CASSRLGGPGRGSEAFF.

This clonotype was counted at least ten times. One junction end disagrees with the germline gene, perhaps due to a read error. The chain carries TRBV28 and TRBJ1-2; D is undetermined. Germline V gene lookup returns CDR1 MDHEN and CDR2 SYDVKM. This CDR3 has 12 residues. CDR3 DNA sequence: TGCGCCAGCAGACCCACCAACTATGGCTACACCTTC. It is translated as CASRPTNYGYTF.

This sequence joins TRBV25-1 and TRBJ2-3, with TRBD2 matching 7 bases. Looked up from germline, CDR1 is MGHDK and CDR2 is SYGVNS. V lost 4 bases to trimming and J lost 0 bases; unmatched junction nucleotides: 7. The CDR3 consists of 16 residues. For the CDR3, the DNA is TGTGCCAGCAGTGCCCAACTAGCGAGGAGCACAGATACGCAGTATTTT. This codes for CASSAQLARSTDTQYF.

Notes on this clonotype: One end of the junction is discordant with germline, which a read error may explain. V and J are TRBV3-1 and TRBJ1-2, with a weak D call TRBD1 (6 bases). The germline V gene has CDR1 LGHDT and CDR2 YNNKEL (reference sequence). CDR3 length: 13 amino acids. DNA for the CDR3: TGTGCCTGCAGCCCAGGGGAAAGGTATGGCTACACCTTC. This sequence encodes CACSPGERYGYTF.

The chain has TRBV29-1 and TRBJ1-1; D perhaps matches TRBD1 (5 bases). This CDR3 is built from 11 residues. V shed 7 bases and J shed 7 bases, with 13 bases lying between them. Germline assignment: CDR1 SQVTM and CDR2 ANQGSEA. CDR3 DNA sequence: TGCAGCGGACGCGGGGGGGGTGAAGCTTTCTTT. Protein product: CSGRGGGEAFF.

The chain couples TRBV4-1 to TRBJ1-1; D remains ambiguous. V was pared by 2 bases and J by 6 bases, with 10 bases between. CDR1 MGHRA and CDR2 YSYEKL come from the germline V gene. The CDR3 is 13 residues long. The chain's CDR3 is CASSQKVMAEAFF. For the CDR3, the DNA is TGCGCCAGCAGCCAAAAGGTTATGGCTGAAGCTTTCTTT.

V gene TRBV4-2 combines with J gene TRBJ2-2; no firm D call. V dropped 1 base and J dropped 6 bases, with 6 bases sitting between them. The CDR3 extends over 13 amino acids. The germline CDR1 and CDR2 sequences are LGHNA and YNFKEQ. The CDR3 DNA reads TGTGCCAGCAGCCAAGCTCGACCCGGGGAGCTGTTTTTT. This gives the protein CASSQARPGELFF.

The CDR3 is CAISEVGVGGYEQYF. CDR3 in DNA: TGTGCCATCAGTGAAGTGGGGGTAGGGGGCTACGAGCAGTACTTC. V gene TRBV10-3 combines with J gene TRBJ2-7; tentatively, D is TRBD1 (6 bases). CDR1 ENHRY and CDR2 SYGVKD come from the germline V gene. The CDR3 loop spans 15 amino acids. V shed 3 bases and J shed 3 bases, with 15 bases lying between them.

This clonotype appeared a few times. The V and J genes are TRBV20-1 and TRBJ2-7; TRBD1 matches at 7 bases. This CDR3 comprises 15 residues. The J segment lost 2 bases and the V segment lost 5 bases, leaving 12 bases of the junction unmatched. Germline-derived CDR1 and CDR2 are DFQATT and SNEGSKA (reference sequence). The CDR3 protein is CSALPSSTGPYEQYF. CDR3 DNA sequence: TGCAGTGCTCTTCCTAGCTCGACAGGGCCCTACGAGCAGTACTTC.

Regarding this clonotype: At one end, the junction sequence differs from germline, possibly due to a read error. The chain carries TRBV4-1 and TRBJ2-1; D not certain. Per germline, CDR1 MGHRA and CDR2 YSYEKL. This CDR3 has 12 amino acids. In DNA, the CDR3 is TGCGCCAGCAGCCAAGTTCTCTCTGAGCGGTTCTTC. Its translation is CASSQVLSERFF.

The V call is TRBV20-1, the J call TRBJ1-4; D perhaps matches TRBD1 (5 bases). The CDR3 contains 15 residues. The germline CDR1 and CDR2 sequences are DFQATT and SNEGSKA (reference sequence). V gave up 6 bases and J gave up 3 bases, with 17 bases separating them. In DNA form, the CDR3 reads TGCAGTGCCGCCAGGGCCAGTTCCGCTAATGAAAAACTGTTTTTT. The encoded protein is CSAARASSANEKLFF.

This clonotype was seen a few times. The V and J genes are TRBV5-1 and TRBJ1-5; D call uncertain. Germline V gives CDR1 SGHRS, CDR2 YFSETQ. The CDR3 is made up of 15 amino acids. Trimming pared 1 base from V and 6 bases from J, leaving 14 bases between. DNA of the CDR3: TGCGCCAGCAGCTTGAGGCCCGCGGACGGTCAGCCCCAGCATTTT. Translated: CASSLRPADGQPQHF.

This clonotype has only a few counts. The CDR3 region is CASTTYRGPGIQYF. CDR3 sequence (DNA): TGTGCCAGCACCACTTATCGAGGGCCGGGCATTCAGTACTTC. This chain joins TRBV28 and TRBJ2-4, with D maybe TRBD2 (5 bases). Germline CDR1 MDHEN, CDR2 SYDVKM. This CDR3 is built from 14 residues. Trimming removed 7 bases from V and 9 bases from J, with 19 bases in between.

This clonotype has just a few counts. CDR3 bases: TGTGCCATCAGTGAGTCGGCTTGGCACCACAGCAACTATGGCTACACCTTC. Amino acids: CAISESAWHHSNYGYTF. V and J are TRBV10-3 and TRBJ1-2; D unresolved. V was pared by 0 bases and J by 2 bases, with 16 bases between. The germline V gene encodes CDR1 ENHRY and CDR2 SYGVKD. The CDR3 sequence is 17 residues long.

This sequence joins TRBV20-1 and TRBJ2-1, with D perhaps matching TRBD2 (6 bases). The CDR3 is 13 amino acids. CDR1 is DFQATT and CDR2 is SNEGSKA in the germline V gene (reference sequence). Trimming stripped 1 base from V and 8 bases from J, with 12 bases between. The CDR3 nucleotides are TGCAGTGCTAGAGTGGGCAGGAGGGATGAGCAGTTCTTC. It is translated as CSARVGRRDEQFF.

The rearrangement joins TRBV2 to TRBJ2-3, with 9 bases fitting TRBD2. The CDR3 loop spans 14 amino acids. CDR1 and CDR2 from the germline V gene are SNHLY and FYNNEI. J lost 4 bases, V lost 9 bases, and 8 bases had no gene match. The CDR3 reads CASREREVSDTQYF. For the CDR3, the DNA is TGTGCCAGTAGGGAGCGGGAGGTTTCAGATACGCAGTATTTT.

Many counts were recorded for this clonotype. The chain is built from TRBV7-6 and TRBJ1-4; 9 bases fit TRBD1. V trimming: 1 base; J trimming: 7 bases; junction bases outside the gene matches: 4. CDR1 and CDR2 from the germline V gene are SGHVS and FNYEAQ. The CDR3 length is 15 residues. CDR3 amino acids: CASSLVGQGIEKLFF. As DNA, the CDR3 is TGTGCCAGCAGCTTAGTGGGACAGGGCATTGAAAAACTGTTTTTT.

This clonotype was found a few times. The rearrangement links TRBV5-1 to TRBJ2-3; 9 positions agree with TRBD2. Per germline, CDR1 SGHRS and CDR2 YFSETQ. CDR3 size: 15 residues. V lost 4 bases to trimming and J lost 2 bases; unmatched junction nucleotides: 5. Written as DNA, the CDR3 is TGCGCCAGCAGCCCGTGGACTAGCGACACAGATACGCAGTATTTT. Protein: CASSPWTSDTDTQYF.

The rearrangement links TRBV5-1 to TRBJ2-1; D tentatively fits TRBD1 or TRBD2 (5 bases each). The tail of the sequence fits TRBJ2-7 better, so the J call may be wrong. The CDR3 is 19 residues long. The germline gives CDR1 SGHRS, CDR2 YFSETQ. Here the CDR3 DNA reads TGCGCCAGCAGCTTGACAGCGTTTCTGGGGGATCTAGGCTACAATGAGCAGTACTTC. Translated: CASSLTAFLGDLGYNEQYF.

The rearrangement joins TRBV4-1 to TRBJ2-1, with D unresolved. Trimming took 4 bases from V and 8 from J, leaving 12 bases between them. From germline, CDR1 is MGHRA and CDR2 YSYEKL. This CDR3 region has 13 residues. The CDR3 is CASSPIGFYEQFF. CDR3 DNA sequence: TGCGCCAGCAGCCCCATAGGGTTTTATGAGCAGTTCTTC.

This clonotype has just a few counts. DNA for the CDR3: TGTGCCAGCCAGGGAAAACCCTCCGGCTACACCTTC. Translating gives CASQGKPSGYTF. V and J are TRBV28 and TRBJ1-2; D perhaps matches TRBD1 (5 bases). CDR3 length: 12 amino acids. The V end was cut by 8 bases, the J end by 8 bases, with 15 bases between. Germline CDR1 and CDR2: MDHEN and SYDVKM.

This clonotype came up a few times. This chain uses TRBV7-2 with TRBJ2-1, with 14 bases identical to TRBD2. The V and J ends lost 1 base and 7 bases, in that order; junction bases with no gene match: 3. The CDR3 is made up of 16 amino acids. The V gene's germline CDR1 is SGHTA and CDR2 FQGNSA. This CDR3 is CASSLGGTSGRNEQFF. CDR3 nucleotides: TGTGCCAGCAGCTTAGGTGGGACTAGCGGGAGAAATGAGCAGTTCTTC.

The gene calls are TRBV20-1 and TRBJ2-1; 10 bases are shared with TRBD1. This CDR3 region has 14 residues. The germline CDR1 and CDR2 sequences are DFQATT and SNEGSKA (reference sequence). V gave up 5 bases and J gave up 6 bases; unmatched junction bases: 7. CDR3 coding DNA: TGCAGTGCTCCACGAGGACAGGGGGTCAATGAGCAGTTCTTC. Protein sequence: CSAPRGQGVNEQFF.

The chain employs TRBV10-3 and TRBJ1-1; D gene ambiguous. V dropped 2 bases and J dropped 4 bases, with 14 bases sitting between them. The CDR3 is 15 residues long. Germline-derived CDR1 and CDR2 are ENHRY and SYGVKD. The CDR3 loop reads CAISEAGRWGTEAFF. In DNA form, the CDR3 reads TGTGCCATCAGTGAGGCTGGGCGCTGGGGCACTGAAGCTTTCTTT.

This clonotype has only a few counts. CDR3 sequence reads: CASSFGRVGETQYF. The CDR3 DNA is TGCGCCAGCAGCTTTGGCAGGGTTGGAGAGACCCAGTACTTC. The rearrangement uses TRBV5-1 and TRBJ2-5; D is perhaps TRBD1 (5 bases). Looked up from germline, CDR1 is SGHRS and CDR2 is YFSETQ. The V gene lost 2 bases and the J gene lost 4 bases, with 12 bases spanning the gap. This CDR3 spans 14 amino acids.

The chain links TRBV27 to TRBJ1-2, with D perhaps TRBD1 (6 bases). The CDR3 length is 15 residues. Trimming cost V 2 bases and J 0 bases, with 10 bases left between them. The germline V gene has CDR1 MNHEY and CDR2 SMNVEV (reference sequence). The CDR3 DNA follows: TGTGCCAGCAGTTTAAGGGGGGGAGCTAACTATGGCTACACCTTC. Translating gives CASSLRGGANYGYTF.

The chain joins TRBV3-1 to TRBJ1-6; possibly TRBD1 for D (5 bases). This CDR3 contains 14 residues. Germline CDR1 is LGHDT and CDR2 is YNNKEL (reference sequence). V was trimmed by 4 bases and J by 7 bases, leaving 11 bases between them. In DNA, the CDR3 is TGTGCCAGCAGCCGGTCAGGGAGGAATTCACCCCTCCACTTT. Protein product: CASSRSGRNSPLHF.